The T cell receptor beta chain under discussion was sequenced for a study of control samples from healthy donors and cancer patients. CDR1 SGHAT and CDR2 FQNNGV come from the germline V gene. The CDR3 totals 15 residues. The V gene end was trimmed by 3 bases and the J gene end by 5 bases; junction bases not matched to a gene: 8. Produced via immunoSEQ multiplex PCR; TCRdb's table is partial and in-frame only. The sample consists of over 100,000 clones, 92% of them appearing once. Specimen: blood. The rearrangement joins TRBV11-2 to TRBJ2-7; 9 nucleotides line up with TRBD2. This sequence originates from a man between 18 and 35 years old in good health. Written as DNA, the CDR3 is TGTGCCAGCAGCTTGACGAGCGGGGGGTTCGACGAGCAGTACTTC. Amino acids: CASSLTSGGFDEQYF.